The text below deals with one T cell receptor (beta chain). Its antigen is unknown. The study reverse transcribed the entire isolated RNA, so it sequenced expressed TCRB transcripts. Generated by immunoSEQ multiplex PCR, the TCRdb table keeps only in-frame clones and is missing some. Of 390,000 or so clones in the sample, around 13% were seen once. The data derive from a study of beta chain features in type 1 diabetes. Broader study findings: cDNA sequencing could over-represent cells with high TCR expression.

Sorted populations all had greater than 95% purity. CDR3 length: 15 residues. Trimming removed 4 bases from V and 2 bases from J, with 15 bases in between. Germline V gives CDR1 LGHNA, CDR2 YNFKEQ. The chain joins TRBV4-2 to TRBJ2-7; possibly TRBD1 for D (6 bases). Sequencing was carried out using naive CD4+ T cells from blood. The receptor comes from a man aged 25-45 years in good health. The CDR3 protein is CASSPEGQYTYEQYF. In DNA, the CDR3 is TGTGCCAGCAGCCCCGAAGGACAGTATACCTACGAGCAGTACTTC.